This T cell receptor (beta chain) came from a study of OX40 agonist ivuxolimab in advanced cancers. Study summary: From about 23 to 85 years was the age range, with a mean of 60 years, and over 70% were male.

Turning to this clone: What it binds is not known.

Libraries were prepared by immunoSEQ multiplex PCR; TCRdb keeps only in-frame clonotypes and omits some of them. The sample lists about 88,000 clones, around nine tenths occurring once. General observations from the study: Normalized T-cell clonal expansion was also low in a subset of nonresponders.

V lost 7 bases, J lost 1 base, and 21 bases lay in between. This CDR3 contains 16 residues. Germline CDR1 and CDR2: SGHNT and YYREEE (reference sequence). The sample in question was CD4+ or CD8+ T cells sorted from blood, obtained in a trial of the OX40 agonist ivuxolimab. This TCR was sampled from an adult with an advanced solid tumor such as melanoma, head and neck, liver or kidney cancer. The chain uses TRBV5-4 and TRBJ2-7; TRBD2 might be the D (5 bases). CDR3 protein: CASVGSGSSESYEQYF. CDR3 DNA sequence: TGTGCCAGCGTCGGGTCGGGGAGTTCGGAGTCCTACGAGCAGTACTTC.